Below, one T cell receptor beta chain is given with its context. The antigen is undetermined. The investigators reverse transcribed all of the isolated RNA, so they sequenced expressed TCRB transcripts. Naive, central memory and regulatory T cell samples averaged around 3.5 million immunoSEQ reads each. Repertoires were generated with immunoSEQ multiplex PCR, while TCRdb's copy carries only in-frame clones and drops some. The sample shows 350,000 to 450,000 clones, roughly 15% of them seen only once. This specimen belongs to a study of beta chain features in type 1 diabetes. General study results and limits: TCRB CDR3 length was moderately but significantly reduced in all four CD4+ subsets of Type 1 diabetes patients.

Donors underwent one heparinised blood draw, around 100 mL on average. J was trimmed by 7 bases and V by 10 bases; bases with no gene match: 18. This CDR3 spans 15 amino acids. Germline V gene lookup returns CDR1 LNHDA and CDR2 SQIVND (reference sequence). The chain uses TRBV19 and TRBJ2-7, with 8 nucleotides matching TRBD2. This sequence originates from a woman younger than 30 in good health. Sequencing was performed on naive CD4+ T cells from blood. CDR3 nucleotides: TGTGCCACCAAGGGGTCGAGCGGGAGTGCGAGAGAGCAGTACTTC. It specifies CATKGSSGSAREQYF.